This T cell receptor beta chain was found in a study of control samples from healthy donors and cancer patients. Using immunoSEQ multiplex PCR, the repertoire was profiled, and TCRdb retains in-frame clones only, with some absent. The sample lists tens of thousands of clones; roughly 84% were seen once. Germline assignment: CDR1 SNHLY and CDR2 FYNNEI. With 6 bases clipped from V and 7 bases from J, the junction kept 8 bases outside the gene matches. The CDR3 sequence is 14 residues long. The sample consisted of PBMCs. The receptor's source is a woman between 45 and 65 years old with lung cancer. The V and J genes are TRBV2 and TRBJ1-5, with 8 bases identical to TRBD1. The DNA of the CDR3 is TGTGCCAGCAGCCGACAGGGGTCAGGGCAGCCCCAGCATTTT. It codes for CASSRQGSGQPQHF. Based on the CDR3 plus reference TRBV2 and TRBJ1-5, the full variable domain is EPEVTQTPSHQVTQMGQEVILRCVPISNHLYFYWYRQILGQKVEFLVSFYNNEISEKSEIFDDQFSVERPDGSNFTLKIRSTKLEDSAMYFCASSRQGSGQPQHFGDGTRLSIL.